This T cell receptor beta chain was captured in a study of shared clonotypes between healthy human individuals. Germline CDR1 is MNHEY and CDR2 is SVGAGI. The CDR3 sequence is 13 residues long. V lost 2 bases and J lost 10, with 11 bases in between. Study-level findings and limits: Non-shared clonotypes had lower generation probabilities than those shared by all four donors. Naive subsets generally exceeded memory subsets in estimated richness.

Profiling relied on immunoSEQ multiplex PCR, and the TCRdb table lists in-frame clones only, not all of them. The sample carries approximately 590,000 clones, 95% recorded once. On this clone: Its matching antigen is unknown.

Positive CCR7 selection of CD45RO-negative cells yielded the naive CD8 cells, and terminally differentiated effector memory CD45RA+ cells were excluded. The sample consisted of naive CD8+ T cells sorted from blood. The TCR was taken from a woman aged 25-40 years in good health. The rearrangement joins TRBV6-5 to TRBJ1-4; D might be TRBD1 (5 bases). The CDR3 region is CASSYGGTTKLFF. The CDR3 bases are TGTGCCAGCAGTTACGGGGGGACCACAAAACTGTTTTTT.